This T cell receptor beta chain was documented in a study of blood T cell repertoires in COVID-19. Whole-study context: Sites in the United States, Italy and Spain provided acute and convalescent COVID-19 samples. T cells, B-cell-depleted T cells, or PBMCs provided the cDNA or gDNA that served as material.

Per the study methods: Amplification of reference gene primers provided the estimated nucleated cell counts. Clones were read by immunoSEQ multiplex PCR, and TCRdb kept only the in-frame ones, dropping some. Clone size and the V and J calls come from that table; the DNA yielded D and trimming. The table lists around 250,000 clones, just over 85% of them singletons. Germline V gene data show CDR1 as SNHLY and CDR2 as FYNNEI. There are 16 residues in the CDR3. Trimming pared 5 bases from V and 0 bases from J, leaving 11 bases between. The rearrangement joins TRBV2 to TRBJ1-6; TRBD1 might be the D (5 bases). Sequencing was done on a sample of peripheral blood. The sequence was collected from a woman aged 25-40 years with active or convalescent COVID-19. The CDR3 bases are TGTGCCAGCAGTCGACAGTTGAGCTCCTATAATTCACCCCTCCACTTT. It codes for CASSRQLSSYNSPLHF.